The 7 T cell receptor beta chains below come from one sample, sequenced in a study of graft-versus-host responses after intestinal transplantation. These receptors lack a known antigen. The data were produced by immunoSEQ multiplex PCR, yet TCRdb's version contains in-frame clones alone and is incomplete. The table shows tens of thousands of clones, with about 91% occurring only once. The source was unstimulated CD8+ T cells sorted from spleen or lymph node cells, collected before intestinal transplant. These receptors came from a human donor who received an intestinal transplant.

On this clone itself: Other DNA variants within this sample encode the same CDR3. This sequence joins TRBV5-4 and TRBJ1-2; D may be TRBD1 (5 bases). Germline-derived CDR1 and CDR2 are SGHNT and YYREEE (reference sequence). The CDR3 length is 14 residues. Trimming removed 4 bases from V and 6 bases from J, with 16 bases in between. As DNA, the CDR3 is TGTGCCAGCAGCCTGGAGGCAGGGAACGATGGCTACACCTTC. This encodes CASSLEAGNDGYTF.

V is TRBV18 and J is TRBJ2-7; possible D gene TRBD1, 6 bases. The germline V gene has CDR1 KGHSH and CDR2 LQKENI. The CDR3 sequence is 15 residues long. The ends were cut back, 0 bases at V and 4 bases at J, with 13 bases in the middle. This chain's CDR3 is CASSPPAGELYEQYF. In nucleotides, the CDR3 is TGTGCCAGCTCACCACCGGCAGGGGAGCTTTACGAGCAGTACTTC.

This clone appeared a single time. The chain recombines TRBV11-2 with TRBJ2-4; D might be TRBD1 (5 bases). The CDR3 totals 14 residues. From germline, CDR1 is SGHAT and CDR2 FQNNGV. The V and J ends lost 1 base and 8 bases respectively, with 12 bases between them. The CDR3 DNA is TGTGCCAGCAGCTTAGCCCAGGGTTGGGACATTCAGTACTTC. It codes for CASSLAQGWDIQYF. Variable domain in full (rest from reference TRBV11-2 and TRBJ2-4): EAGVAQSPRYKIIEKRQSVAFWCNPISGHATLYWYQQILGQGPKLLIQFQNNGVVDDSQLPKDRFSAERLKGVDSTLKIQPAKLEDSAVYLCASSLAQGWDIQYFGAGTRLSVL.

The rearrangement links TRBV23-1 to TRBJ1-2; D perhaps matches TRBD1 (6 bases). TRBV23-1 is an ORF, and what it does is uncertain. Trimming pared 0 bases from V and 4 bases from J, leaving 15 bases between. The CDR3 covers 16 residues. The CDR3 DNA sequence: TGCGCCAGCAGTCAATCGTGGGGGAGGGGGGTCTATGGCTACACCTTC. Its translation is CASSQSWGRGVYGYTF.

The chain joins TRBV6-1 to TRBJ1-5; TRBD1 might be the D (6 bases). The ends were cut back, 5 bases at V and 5 bases at J, with 10 bases in the middle. Germline V gene data show CDR1 as MNHNS and CDR2 as SASEGT. CDR3 length: 13 amino acids. This CDR3 reads CASSTGYDQPQHF. CDR3 sequence (DNA): TGTGCCAGCAGTACAGGGTACGATCAGCCCCAGCATTTT.

This clone was observed once. The chain uses TRBV30 and TRBJ1-3; D possibly corresponds to TRBD1 (5 bases). V shed 1 base and J shed 0 bases, with 7 bases lying between them. The CDR3 extends over 14 amino acids. Germline V CDR1 and CDR2: GTSNPN, SVGIG (reference sequence). The CDR3 region is CAWSETASGNTIYF. The DNA of the CDR3 is TGTGCCTGGAGTGAGACAGCCTCTGGAAACACCATATATTTT.

V gene TRBV30 combines with J gene TRBJ1-6; 8 positions agree with TRBD1. J gave up 7 bases and V 4 bases, and 6 bases lay outside the gene matches. The CDR3 is made up of 14 amino acids. Germline V gene data show CDR1 as GTSNPN and CDR2 as SVGIG (reference sequence). This chain's CDR3 is CAWMTGAGNSPLHF. The CDR3 DNA reads as TGTGCCTGGATGACAGGGGCAGGGAATTCACCCCTCCACTTT.